Each of the 26 T cell receptor beta chains below was sequenced from the same sample in a study of cytomegalovirus exposure and HLA in healthy donors. Both 60 Vbeta primers and 13 Jbeta primers went into the PCR. Measured with immunoSEQ multiplex PCR; TCRdb has only the in-frame clones, and not every one. Here the sample spans 220,000 or so clones, 60% to 80% being singletons. Sequenced sample: PBMCs. Source of these receptors: a woman in her twenties or thirties in good health and CMV-seronegative.

V usage is TRBV18 and J usage is TRBJ1-5; no firm D call. The ends were cut back, 4 bases at V and 8 bases at J, with 15 bases in the middle. The CDR3 sequence is 14 residues long. Germline V gene sequence: CDR1 KGHSH, CDR2 LQKENI. Here the CDR3 reads CASSLLGLDEPQHF. The CDR3 nucleotides read TGTGCCAGCTCACTCCTCGGACTGGACGAGCCCCAGCATTTT.

The chain employs TRBV5-1 and TRBJ2-3; 8 nucleotides line up with TRBD1. With 4 bases clipped from V and 3 bases from J, the junction kept 10 bases outside the gene matches. Germline CDR1 reads SGHRS; CDR2 reads YFSETQ. CDR3 length: 16 residues. This chain's CDR3 is CASSTTGQVVTDTQYF. The CDR3 DNA reads as TGCGCCAGCAGCACGACGGGACAGGTGGTTACAGATACGCAGTATTTT. Filled out from reference TRBV5-1 and TRBJ2-3, the complete variable domain reads KAGVTQTPRYLIKTRGQQVTLSCSPISGHRSVSWYQQTPGQGLQFLFEYFSETQRNKGNFPGRFSGRQFSNSRSEMNVSTLELGDSALYLCASSTTGQVVTDTQYFGPGTRLTVL.

This rearrangement joins TRBV6-1 to TRBJ2-7; no firm D call. Germline V gene lookup returns CDR1 MNHNS and CDR2 SASEGT. The CDR3 runs 12 residues. V lost 5 bases, J lost 3 bases, and 8 bases lay in between. The CDR3, as DNA: TGTGCCAGCAGTCTCCGGAGCTACGAGCAGTACTTC. Protein product: CASSLRSYEQYF.

The chain links TRBV15 to TRBJ1-4, with 7 bases identical to TRBD1. Trimming took 1 base from V and 8 from J; bases not matched to a gene: 4. CDR3 length equals 14 residues. Germline lookup yields CDR1 LNHNV and CDR2 YYDKDF (reference sequence). Written as DNA, the CDR3 is TGTGCCACCAGCAGAGTGGCGGACAGGGAAAAACTGTTTTTT. Translated, it gives CATSRVADREKLFF.

This clone has only a few counts. This chain uses TRBV5-1 with TRBJ1-1; D call uncertain. This CDR3 is 13 amino acids long. V was trimmed by 0 bases and J by 5 bases, leaving 8 bases between them. The germline gives CDR1 SGHRS, CDR2 YFSETQ. CDR3 amino acids: CASSLDGRTEAFF. The CDR3 region has the DNA TGCGCCAGCAGCTTGGATGGGAGGACTGAAGCTTTCTTT.

This clone was counted a few times. This chain connects TRBV4-1 to TRBJ1-1; D possibly corresponds to TRBD1 (5 bases). V lost 1 base, J lost 0 bases, and 18 bases lay in between. The CDR3 sequence is 18 residues long. Looked up from germline, CDR1 is MGHRA and CDR2 is YSYEKL. In nucleotides, the CDR3 is TGCGCCAGCAGCCAAGGGGGGATCGGGGGACGCATGAACACTGAAGCTTTCTTT. It specifies CASSQGGIGGRMNTEAFF.

The chain combines TRBV21-1 with TRBJ1-2; the table's D gene call, TRBD1, was not cross checked with the DNA. TRBV21-1 is labeled a pseudogene. The CDR3 extends over 18 amino acids. This chain's CDR3 is CASSKEGGRVGTHYGYTF. CDR3 DNA sequence: TGTGCCAGCAGCAAAGAAGGGGGACGCGTTGGGACACACTATGGCTACACCTTC.

The gene calls are TRBV19 and TRBJ2-1; 10 bases align to TRBD2. The germline V gene has CDR1 LNHDA and CDR2 SQIVND (reference sequence). J gave up 9 bases and V 7 bases, and 9 bases lay outside the gene matches. This CDR3 contains 14 residues. CDR3 sequence: CASNEAGGISEQFF. The CDR3 DNA reads TGTGCCAGTAATGAAGCGGGGGGGATTAGTGAGCAGTTCTTC. Filled out from reference TRBV19 and TRBJ2-1, the complete variable domain reads DGGITQSPKYLFRKEGQNVTLSCEQNLNHDAMYWYRQDPGQGLRLIYYSQIVNDFQKGDIAEGYSVSREKKESFPLTVTSAQKNPTAFYLCASNEAGGISEQFFGPGTRLTVL.

This clone was detected only a few times. This chain uses TRBV23-1 with TRBJ1-2, with 7 nucleotides matching TRBD1. TRBV23-1 falls under the ORF class, with uncertain function. CDR3 size: 16 residues. Trimming took 4 bases from V and 1 from J; bases not matched to a gene: 9. This CDR3 reads CASSLPRDRLNYGYTF. The CDR3 coding sequence is TGCGCCAGCAGTCTTCCCCGGGACAGACTTAACTATGGCTACACCTTC.

The chain uses TRBV29-1 and TRBJ2-1, with D unclear. There are 14 residues in the CDR3. CDR1 is SQVTM and CDR2 is ANQGSEA in the germline V gene. Trimming took 6 bases from V and 0 from J, leaving 12 bases between them. CDR3 bases: TGCAGCGTGGGCCTGCAATTCTCCTACAATGAGCAGTTCTTC. It yields the protein CSVGLQFSYNEQFF.

The V gene is TRBV30, the J gene TRBJ1-4; D uncertain. V was trimmed by 0 bases and J by 8 bases, leaving 13 bases between them. This CDR3 has 14 residues. From germline, CDR1 is GTSNPN and CDR2 SVGIG (reference sequence). Here the CDR3 DNA reads TGTGCCTGGAGTGTTGGGCAGGCCATCGAAAAACTGTTTTTT. Its protein is CAWSVGQAIEKLFF.

V and J are TRBV2 and TRBJ2-1, with 7 bases lining up with TRBD1. Germline-derived CDR1 and CDR2 are SNHLY and FYNNEI. This CDR3 has 14 residues. Trimming took 7 bases from V and 4 from J; bases not matched to a gene: 7. The CDR3 protein is CASNSGGSYNEQFF. CDR3 nucleotides: TGTGCCAGCAATTCAGGGGGATCTTACAATGAGCAGTTCTTC.

The CDR3 protein is CASSVAIAGTTDTQYF. In DNA form, the CDR3 reads TGTGCCAGCAGCGTAGCTATAGCGGGGACCACAGATACGCAGTATTTT. This rearrangement joins TRBV9 to TRBJ2-3, with 8 positions matching TRBD2. Per the germline V gene, CDR1 is SGDLS and CDR2 is YYNGEE. This CDR3 has 16 amino acids. V lost 0 bases to trimming and J lost 2 bases; unmatched junction nucleotides: 5.

On this clone: An end of the junction differs from the germline gene, which may be a read error. V is TRBV6-1 and J is TRBJ1-2, with D tentatively TRBD1 (6 bases). The CDR3 runs 14 residues. Per germline, CDR1 MNHNS and CDR2 SASEGT. The CDR3 spells CASSALTGPHGYNF. CDR3 sequence (DNA): TGTGCCAGCAGTGCCTTGACAGGCCCCCATGGCTACAACTTC.

A few counts support this clone. The rearrangement joins TRBV5-4 to TRBJ2-7, with D perhaps TRBD2 (6 bases). This CDR3 comprises 14 residues. The germline V gene has CDR1 SGHNT and CDR2 YYREEE (reference sequence). V was shortened by 0 bases and J by 6 bases, with 13 bases between the two germline ends. Written as DNA, the CDR3 is TGTGCCAGCAGCTTGGAACGGGAGCGGACCGAGCAGTACTTC. Its protein product is CASSLERERTEQYF.

The V call is TRBV21-1, the J call TRBJ2-2; TRBD1 is the table's D call and was not checked against the DNA. TRBV21-1 is listed as a pseudogene. CDR3 length equals 14 residues. The CDR3 spells CASSKRQGTGELFF. The DNA of the CDR3 is TGTGCCAGCAGCAAAAGGCAGGGGACCGGGGAGCTGTTTTTT.

The table lists this clone with a few counts. The rearrangement joins TRBV5-1 to TRBJ1-2; the match to TRBD1 covers 7 bases. The germline V gene has CDR1 SGHRS and CDR2 YFSETQ. The trim removed 7 bases at V and 0 bases at J, leaving 6 bases unmatched. This CDR3 is built from 14 residues. CDR3 amino acids: CASGDSASNYGYTF. The CDR3 bases are TGCGCCAGCGGGGACAGTGCGTCTAACTATGGCTACACCTTC.

J is TRBJ2-2 and V is TRBV30; D is possibly TRBD1 (6 bases). The CDR3 is 13 residues long. V was pared by 3 bases and J by 1 base, with 6 bases between. Germline V gene lookup returns CDR1 GTSNPN and CDR2 SVGIG (reference sequence). CDR3 protein: CAWSRGNTGELFF. In DNA form, the CDR3 reads TGTGCCTGGAGCAGGGGGAACACCGGGGAGCTGTTTTTT.

This clone came up a few times. Other DNA sequences in the same sample also yield this CDR3. This chain links TRBV6-1 with TRBJ2-7, with D maybe TRBD1 (6 bases). Germline V gene lookup returns CDR1 MNHNS and CDR2 SASEGT. CDR3 size: 14 residues. Trimming removed 8 bases at V and 2 bases at J, with 16 bases between. The CDR3 reads CASEATGLTYEQYF. CDR3 DNA: TGTGCCAGCGAGGCGACAGGACTCACCTACGAGCAGTACTTC.

V gene TRBV13 combines with J gene TRBJ1-2, with D perhaps TRBD1 (6 bases). The V gene's germline CDR1 is PRHDT and CDR2 FYEKMQ (reference sequence). The CDR3 has 15 amino acids. Trimming took off 0 bases at V and 9 bases at J, with 17 bases between the two ends. The CDR3 bases are TGTGCCAGCAGCTTAGGTCCGTACAGGGTTGATCGCTACACCTTC. Amino acids: CASSLGPYRVDRYTF.

Concerning this clone: The junction and the germline gene differ at one end; a read error may be behind it. The chain's CDR3 is CASSSWGGSGNTTYF. The CDR3 DNA reads TGTGCCAGCAGTTCATGGGGCGGCTCTGGAAACACCACATATTTT. The V call is TRBV11-2, the J call TRBJ1-3, with D possibly being TRBD1 (5 bases). Germline V gene lookup returns CDR1 SGHAT and CDR2 FQNNGV. CDR3 length: 15 amino acids. The full variable domain, completed using reference TRBV11-2 and TRBJ1-3, is EAGVAQSPRYKIIEKRQSVAFWCNPISGHATLYWYQQILGQGPKLLIQFQNNGVVDDSQLPKDRFSAERLKGVDSTLKIQPAKLEDSAVYLCASSSWGGSGNTTYFGEGSWLTVV.

V is TRBV6-6 and J is TRBJ1-5; D unresolved. CDR3 size: 13 residues. Trimming stripped 8 bases from V and 5 bases from J, with 13 bases between. In germline, CDR1 is MNHNY, CDR2 SVGAGI (reference sequence). The CDR3 protein is CASGIIAYQPQHF. CDR3 DNA: TGTGCCAGCGGGATCATAGCGTATCAGCCCCAGCATTTT.

The chain is built from TRBV21-1 and TRBJ2-2; TRBD2 is the table's D call, not checked against the DNA. TRBV21-1 is a recognized pseudogene. This CDR3 has 12 amino acids. The CDR3 reads CASSNRTGELFF. In DNA, the CDR3 is TGTGCCAGCAGCAATCGTACCGGGGAGCTGTTTTTT.

The J gene is TRBJ1-1, the V gene TRBV6-5; D is uncertain. CDR1 MNHEY and CDR2 SVGAGI come from the germline V gene. Trimming shortened V by 0 bases and J by 3 bases, and 11 bases separated the two germline ends. This CDR3 spans 15 amino acids. The CDR3: CASSYSNRGYTEAFF. The CDR3 DNA reads as TGTGCCAGCAGTTACTCGAATAGAGGGTACACTGAAGCTTTCTTT.

The chain combines TRBV5-8 with TRBJ1-5; D not certain. The CDR3 has 13 residues. CDR1 and CDR2 (germline): SGHTS, YDEGEE. V lost 4 bases, J lost 0 bases, and 5 bases lay in between. CDR3 region: CASSQNSNQPQHF. The CDR3 bases are TGTGCCAGCAGCCAAAATAGCAATCAGCCCCAGCATTTT.

J is TRBJ2-7 and V is TRBV29-1; TRBD2 aligns across 7 bases. CDR1 and CDR2 from the germline V gene are SQVTM and ANQGSEA. After removal of 5 bases from V and 2 bases from J, the junction contained 3 bases not matched to a gene. The CDR3 runs 12 residues. The CDR3, as DNA: TGCAGCGTTTTGCGGGGGACCTACGAGCAGTACTTC. Protein sequence: CSVLRGTYEQYF.